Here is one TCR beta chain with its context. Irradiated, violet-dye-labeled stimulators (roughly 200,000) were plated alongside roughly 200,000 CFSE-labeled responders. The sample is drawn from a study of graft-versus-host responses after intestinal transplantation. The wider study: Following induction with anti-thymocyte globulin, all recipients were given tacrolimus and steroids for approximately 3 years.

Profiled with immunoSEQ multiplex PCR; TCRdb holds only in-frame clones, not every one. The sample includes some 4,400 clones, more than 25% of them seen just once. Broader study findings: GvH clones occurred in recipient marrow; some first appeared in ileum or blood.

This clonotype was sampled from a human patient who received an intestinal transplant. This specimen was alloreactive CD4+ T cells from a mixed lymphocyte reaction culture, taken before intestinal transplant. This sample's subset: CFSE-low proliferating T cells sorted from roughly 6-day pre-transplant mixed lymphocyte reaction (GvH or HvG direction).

In nucleotides, the CDR3 is TGCGCCAGCAGCTGGGGCCCAGCGAACACTGAAGCTTTCTTT. It is translated as CASSWGPANTEAFF. The rearrangement uses TRBV5-1 and TRBJ1-1, with D perhaps matching TRBD1 (5 bases). Trimming took 3 bases from V and 1 from J, leaving 10 bases between them. This CDR3 is built from 14 residues. Germline V CDR1 and CDR2: SGHRS, YFSETQ.